This is a list of T cell receptor beta chains from one sample in a study of beta chain features in type 1 diabetes. Sequencing used immunoSEQ multiplex PCR; TCRdb keeps in-frame clones, though not all of them. The sample yields about 710,000 clones, about an eighth seen once. Material for sequencing was naive CD4+ T cells from blood. Receptor source: a man younger than 30 with type 1 diabetes. Both conserved end residues are part of each CDR3. A D gene is named only where the DNA matches it firmly. Some rows have no size entry. The others give once, few or many, or a class for an expanded clone.

j_gene	d_gene	v_gene	abundance	CDR3aa	CDR3nt
TRBJ2-1	-	TRBV7-9	-	CASSRPGQSLIFREQFF	TGTGCCAGCAGTCGCCCGGGACAAAGCCTGATTTTTCGGGAGCAGTTCTTC
TRBJ1-2	-	TRBV4-1	few	CASSRTGAVNYGYTF	TGCGCCAGCAGCCGAACCGGGGCCGTTAACTATGGCTACACCTTC
TRBJ1-2	-	TRBV7-2	-	CASSLRTEDYGYTF	TGTGCCAGCAGCCTCAGAACCGAAGACTATGGCTACACCTTC
TRBJ2-1	-	TRBV2	-	CASSEDIVGNEQFF	TGTGCCAGCAGTGAAGATATAGTCGGCAATGAGCAGTTCTTC
TRBJ1-5	-	TRBV4-3	few	CASSQERGHQPQHF	TGCGCCAGCAGCCAAGAAAGAGGGCATCAGCCCCAGCATTTT
TRBJ2-1	TRBD2	TRBV19	-	CASSSAGTSGRSYNEQFF	TGTGCCAGTAGTTCTGCTGGGACTAGCGGGAGGTCATACAATGAGCAGTTCTTC
TRBJ2-1	-	TRBV7-9	-	CASSLDTSYNEQFF	TGTGCCAGCAGCTTGGACACGTCCTACAATGAGCAGTTCTTC
TRBJ2-3	-	TRBV5-1	-	CASSLGQQADTQYF	TGCGCCAGCAGCTTGGGACAGCAGGCTGATACGCAGTATTTT
TRBJ1-2	-	TRBV7-9	few	CASSLSQGFYGYTF	TGTGCCAGCAGCTTAAGCCAGGGGTTCTATGGCTACACCTTC
TRBJ2-2	TRBD1	TRBV30	-	CAWNDRVETGELFF	TGTGCCTGGAACGACAGGGTAGAAACCGGGGAGCTGTTTTTT
TRBJ1-1	-	TRBV7-2	few	CASSLNRGEAFF	TGTGCCAGCAGCTTAAATCGTGGGGAAGCTTTCTTT
TRBJ2-1	-	TRBV6-4	-	CASRPTGGEQFF	TGTGCCAGCAGACCCACAGGAGGTGAGCAGTTCTTC
TRBJ2-2	-	TRBV7-2	few	CASSLRTAPNTGELFF	TGTGCCAGCAGCCTACGGACAGCTCCGAACACCGGGGAGCTGTTTTTT
TRBJ1-5	-	TRBV27	few	CASSLLPGGGNQPQHF	TGTGCCAGCAGTTTACTACCGGGGGGCGGCAATCAGCCCCAGCATTTT